These 7 T cell receptor beta chains came from one sample sequenced in a study of cytomegalovirus exposure and HLA in healthy donors. The assay was immunoSEQ multiplex PCR, and TCRdb's table has in-frame clones only and misses some. This table holds about 110,000 clones, roughly nine tenths found once. Sequencing used PBMCs. All receptors come from a woman under 30 in good health and CMV-seronegative.

The sample holds one count of this clone. V gene TRBV29-1 combines with J gene TRBJ1-4, with 7 bases fitting TRBD1. This CDR3 has 14 amino acids. Trimming removed 4 bases from V and 6 bases from J; junction bases left unmatched: 8. Germline CDR1 and CDR2: SQVTM and ANQGSEA. In DNA, the CDR3 is TGCAGCGTTGCCGAGACAGGGTGGTATGAAAAACTGTTTTTT. Its translation: CSVAETGWYEKLFF.

V usage is TRBV5-1 and J usage is TRBJ1-4, with D possibly matching TRBD1 (6 bases). Germline V CDR1 and CDR2: SGHRS, YFSETQ. The CDR3 length is 16 residues. V shed 5 bases and J shed 3 bases, with 17 bases lying between them. The CDR3, as DNA: TGCGCCAGCAGACTTCCCGGACAGTCTGCTAATGAAAAACTGTTTTTT. Its translation is CASRLPGQSANEKLFF.

The genes are TRBV5-4 and TRBJ2-5, with TRBD2 identical over 14 bases. The CDR3 is 15 residues long. With 6 bases clipped from V and 7 bases from J, the junction kept 8 bases outside the gene matches. The germline V gene has CDR1 SGHNT and CDR2 YYREEE (reference sequence). CDR3 protein: CASTGTSGGQGTQYF. DNA for the CDR3: TGTGCCAGCACCGGGACTAGCGGGGGTCAGGGGACCCAGTACTTC.

This chain joins TRBV15 and TRBJ2-2; 8 nucleotides match TRBD1. Losses at the gene ends were 8 bases for V and 7 bases for J; bases not matched to a gene: 6. The CDR3 length is 13 residues. Germline V CDR1 and CDR2: LNHNV, YYDKDF (reference sequence). The chain's CDR3 is CATRQGSVGELFF. CDR3 bases: TGTGCCACCCGACAGGGGTCCGTCGGGGAGCTGTTTTTT.

The V and J genes are TRBV27 and TRBJ2-3, with D perhaps matching TRBD1 (6 bases). The CDR3 covers 17 residues. V lost 4 bases, J lost 2 bases, and 19 bases lay in between. Germline V gene data show CDR1 as MNHEY and CDR2 as SMNVEV (reference sequence). CDR3 in amino acids: CASSSSTGSFHTDTQYF. CDR3 bases: TGTGCCAGCAGTTCGTCAACAGGGTCCTTCCACACAGATACGCAGTATTTT.

The V call is TRBV14, the J call TRBJ1-5; D call uncertain. The CDR3 covers 13 residues. V lost 6 bases, J lost 4 bases, and 10 bases lay in between. The V gene's germline CDR1 is SGHDN and CDR2 FVKESK. The CDR3, as DNA: TGTGCCAGCAGTTACAGCCGAAATCAGCCCCAGCATTTT. It translates to CASSYSRNQPQHF.

The chain recombines TRBV6-4 with TRBJ2-7; D remains ambiguous. Trimming took off 0 bases at V and 2 bases at J, with 8 bases between the two ends. The germline V gene encodes CDR1 MRHNA and CDR2 SNTAGT. The CDR3 is 14 amino acids. CDR3 sequence: CASSDSSEAYEQYF. CDR3 sequence (DNA): TGTGCCAGCAGTGACTCGAGTGAAGCCTACGAGCAGTACTTC.